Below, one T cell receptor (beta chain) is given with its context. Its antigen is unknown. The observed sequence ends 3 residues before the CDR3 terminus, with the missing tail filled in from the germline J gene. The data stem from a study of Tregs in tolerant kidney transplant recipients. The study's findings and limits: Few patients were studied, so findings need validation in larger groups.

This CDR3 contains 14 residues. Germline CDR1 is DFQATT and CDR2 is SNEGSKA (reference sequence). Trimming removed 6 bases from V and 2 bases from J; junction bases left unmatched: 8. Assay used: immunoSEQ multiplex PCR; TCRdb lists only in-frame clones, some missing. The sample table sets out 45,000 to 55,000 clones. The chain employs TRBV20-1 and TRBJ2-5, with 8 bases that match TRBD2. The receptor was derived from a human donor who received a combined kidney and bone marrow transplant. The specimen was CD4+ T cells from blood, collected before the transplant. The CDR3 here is CSANTGTRQETQYF. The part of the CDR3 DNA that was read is TGCAGTGCCAACACCGGGACTAGGCAAGAGACC.